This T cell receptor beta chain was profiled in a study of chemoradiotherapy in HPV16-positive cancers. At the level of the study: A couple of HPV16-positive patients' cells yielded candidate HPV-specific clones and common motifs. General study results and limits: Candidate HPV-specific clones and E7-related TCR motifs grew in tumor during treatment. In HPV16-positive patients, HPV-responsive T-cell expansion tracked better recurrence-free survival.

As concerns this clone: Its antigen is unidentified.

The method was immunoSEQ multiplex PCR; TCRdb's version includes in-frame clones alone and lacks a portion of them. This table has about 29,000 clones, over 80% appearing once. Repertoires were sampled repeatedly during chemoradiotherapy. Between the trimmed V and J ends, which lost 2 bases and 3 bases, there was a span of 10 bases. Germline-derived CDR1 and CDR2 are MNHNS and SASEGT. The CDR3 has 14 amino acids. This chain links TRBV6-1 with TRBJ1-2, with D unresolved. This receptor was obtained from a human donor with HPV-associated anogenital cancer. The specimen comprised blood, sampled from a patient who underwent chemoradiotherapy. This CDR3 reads CASSESGDYYGYTF. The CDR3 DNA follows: TGTGCCAGCAGTGAAAGTGGTGATTACTATGGCTACACCTTC.